This T cell receptor beta chain was profiled in a study of T cell repertoires in cytomegalovirus infection. Whole-study context: Carrying CMV and the relevant HLA type showed in public TCR beta signatures. Broader study findings: Using cumulative public TCR beta family frequency, the authors identified those who carried CMV together with the relevant HLA. CMV-specific TCR beta clonotypes restricted by HLA-C were the ones dominating the ex vivo response.

TCRdb reanalysed the reads using MiXCR and keeps one entry per CDR3 protein. Here the sample spans 270,000 or so distinct CDR3 sequences, approximately 15% being singletons. To note about this clonotype: The antigen is undetermined.

The clonotype originates from a human donor in good health (CMV status not recorded). Some clones in this sample may be carry-over from other donors' samples. The sequenced sample was CD8+ T cells from PBMCs.

The CDR3: CASRGIGVFQETQYF. The CDR3 DNA reads TGTGCCAGCAGAGGGATAGGGGTTTTCCAAGAGACCCAGTACTTC. This sequence joins TRBV27 and TRBJ2-5; perhaps TRBD1 as D (5 bases). Trimming left V 6 bases short and J 1 base short, with 15 bases between. Germline V gene sequence: CDR1 MNHEY, CDR2 SMNVEV (reference sequence). This CDR3 has 15 residues.